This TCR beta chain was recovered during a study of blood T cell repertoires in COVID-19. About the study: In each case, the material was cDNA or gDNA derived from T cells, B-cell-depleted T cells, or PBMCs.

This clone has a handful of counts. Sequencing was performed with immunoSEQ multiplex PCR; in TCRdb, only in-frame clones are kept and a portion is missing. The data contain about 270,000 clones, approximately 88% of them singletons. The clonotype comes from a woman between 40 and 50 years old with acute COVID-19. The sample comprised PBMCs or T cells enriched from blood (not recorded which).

The CDR3 DNA reads TGTGCCAGCAGTCCCCAGGGGTTCAATCAGCCCCAGCATTTT. Its translation: CASSPQGFNQPQHF. The J gene is TRBJ1-5, the V gene TRBV6-5; D possibly corresponds to TRBD1 (6 bases). CDR1 and CDR2 from the germline V gene are MNHEY and SVGAGI. The CDR3 runs 14 residues. The germline V and J ends were trimmed by 5 bases and 3 bases, with 11 bases remaining between them.